The sequence of this T cell receptor (beta chain) was determined in a study of blood T cell repertoires in COVID-19. Study at large: Acute and convalescent COVID-19 samples came from the United States, Italy and Spain. PBMCs, B-cell-depleted T cells, or T cells were the source of the cDNA or gDNA that made up the material.

The CDR3 runs to 16 residues. V was shortened by 3 bases and J by 3 bases, with 18 bases between the two germline ends. The germline V gene encodes CDR1 SGHVS and CDR2 FQNEAQ. This clone was detected only once. Per the original methods: Amplification with reference gene primers provided the estimates of nucleated cell counts. The method was immunoSEQ multiplex PCR; TCRdb's version includes in-frame clones alone and lacks a portion of them. D and trimming come from the DNA, and the V and J calls and clone size come from that table. The sample has 300,000 or so clones, around 87% seen once. The sequenced sample consisted of peripheral blood. The sequence derives from a woman in her 50s who had recovered from COVID-19. V and J are TRBV7-8 and TRBJ2-7, with D perhaps matching TRBD1 (6 bases). As DNA, the CDR3 is TGTGCCAGCAGCTTTGGGATGTGGACAGAGAACTACGAGCAGTACTTC. Its protein product is CASSFGMWTENYEQYF.